What follows is one TCR beta chain and its context. This receptor's antigen is unknown. Qualities for individual bases were not recorded, and no much larger clone is one base off. TCRbeta CDR3 regions were amplified from genomic DNA using the immunoSEQ Assay, a bias-controlled multiplex PCR. Regarding the original processing steps: Nucleated cell counts per sample were estimated from amplification of reference gene primers within the assay. To quantify the absolute abundance of each unique TCRbeta CDR3 rearrangement, sequence reads were collapsed and filtered. For each sample, productive Simpson clonality was calculated as the square root of Simpson's diversity index across productive rearrangements. TCRdb's version of the immuneACCESS table is confined to in-frame rearrangements and falls short of the full clone set. An unresolved V gene accounts for under half of the shortfall where checked; the remainder is of unknown origin. The V and J calls and the clone size are those of that table, but D and trimming were determined from the DNA. Across this sample there are about 150,000 clones, with approximately 81% seen only once. Around 8% of the sample is in the top ten clones.

This sample stems from a study of blood T cell repertoires in COVID-19 (dated by TCRdb to 2020 to 2022). Background on the whole study: Samples from collaborators originated in the United States, Italy and Spain and spanned both the acute and convalescent phases of COVID-19. The prospective study material was composed of cDNA or gDNA derived from T cells, B-cell-depleted T cells, or PBMCs. Subjects who had been exposed to COVID-19, were actively infected with it, or had recovered from it provided the deeply sampled blood TCRbeta repertoires that made up the dataset. The repertoires were made available in a free public database intended to serve as a resource for research on the immune response to SARS-CoV-2. Samples came from the ongoing ImmuneRACE study (first 160 participants) plus 1,254 subjects from 6 global collaborators. The sample metadata nearly always contained a de-identified subject ID, COVID-19 status, age in years and sex. Where HLA class I and class II types were available, the types were taken from metadata supplied by the sample provider, not from assay-based typing. Overall study outcomes, separate from this receptor: Clinical and demographic metadata were provided uncurated, with the amount varying by source and participant.

From a lookup of the germline V gene (reference sequence), CDR1 and CDR2 are SEHNR and FQNEAQ. The junction shows trimming of 3 bases on V and 5 bases on J, plus 10 bases between the germline ends. The CDR3 has 13 amino acids, counting the end cysteine and phenylalanine. The CDR3 DNA has 39 bases and is translated from base 1. At one collaborating source in Seattle, patients were enrolled during active infection and were followed longitudinally through the course of disease. Whole blood was collected in K2EDTA tubes by collaborating institutions according to the institutions' own protocols. For TCRbeta analysis, collaborators shipped samples as frozen whole blood, isolated PBMCs, or DNA extracted from either of those sample types.

The V and J segments used are TRBV7-9 and TRBJ1-1; a tentative D call is TRBD1 (6 bases match). The sequence was collected from a woman between 55 and 75 years old with COVID-19, enrolled during active disease. The source material was peripheral blood. The DNA sequence follows: TGTGCCAGCAGCTTGGAACAGGGAACTGAAGCTTTCTTT. The encoded protein is CASSLEQGTEAFF.